The 28 T cell receptor beta chains given below trace back to one sample, sequenced in a study of prognosis after radiotherapy for stage I lung cancer. Two-round multiplex PCR on genomic DNA was the method by which TCR beta CDR3 was amplified. TRBV and TRBJ genes each had their own specific primers in first-round PCR. TCRdb independently ran MiXCR on the multiplex PCR reads; one entry per CDR3 protein. The sample records tens of thousands of distinct CDR3 sequences, around 22% being singletons. The sequenced sample was PBMCs, obtained before or after stereotactic body radiation therapy (not recorded which). The receptors shown here come from a donor older than 45 with non-small cell lung cancer.

Points on this clonotype: Only one base separates this from a far larger clonotype, so it likely reflects a read error. The chain is built from TRBV2 and TRBJ2-5; D possibly corresponds to TRBD2 (6 bases). Matching the DNA end better, TRBJ2-1 makes the J call doubtful. This CDR3 comprises 16 residues. CDR1 SNHLY and CDR2 FYNNEI come from the germline V gene. The CDR3 loop reads CASSEEAGIGVNEQFF. Written as DNA, the CDR3 is TGTGCCAGCAGTGAAGAGGCGGGAATAGGGGTGAATGAGCAGTTCTTC.

As DNA, the CDR3 is TGTGCCAGCAGCGGACCGGCCTACGAGCAGTACTTC. It translates to CASSGPAYEQYF. The chain joins TRBV7-8 to TRBJ2-7; D remains unclear. CDR3 length: 12 residues. The germline CDR1 and CDR2 sequences are SGHVS and FQNEAQ. V was cut by 5 bases and J by 2 bases, with 7 bases left in between.

This clonotype occurred many times. This chain uses TRBV20-1 with TRBJ2-3, with no clear D. Trimming shortened V by 3 bases and J by 2 bases, and 9 bases separated the two germline ends. Per the germline V gene, CDR1 is DFQATT and CDR2 is SNEGSKA (reference sequence). The length of the CDR3 is 13 residues. Written as DNA, the CDR3 is TGCAGTGCTAGGAAACAGCCCACAGATACGCAGTATTTT. Translated, it gives CSARKQPTDTQYF.

This clonotype was detected many times. The rearrangement joins TRBV20-1 to TRBJ1-5, with a weak D call TRBD1 (5 bases). The germline CDR1 and CDR2 sequences are DFQATT and SNEGSKA (reference sequence). The V gene lost 1 base and the J gene lost 6 bases, with 7 bases spanning the gap. The CDR3 runs 12 residues. The CDR3 is CSARAGTQPQHF. The CDR3 DNA reads TGCAGTGCTAGAGCTGGGACTCAGCCCCAGCATTTT.

V and J are TRBV6-2 or TRBV6-3 and TRBJ2-3; D is perhaps TRBD1 or TRBD2 (5 bases each). With 6 bases removed from V and 6 bases from J, the gap between germline ends came to 19 bases. CDR3 size: 15 residues. Germline V gene data show CDR1 as MNHEY and CDR2 as SVGEGT. The CDR3 is CASSYPLGDADTQYF. DNA of the CDR3: TGTGCCAGCAGCTACCCCTTGGGGGATGCGGATACGCAGTATTTT.

This chain joins TRBV6-1 and TRBJ1-2; unclear D gene. The CDR3 consists of 13 residues. Germline V gene lookup returns CDR1 MNHNS and CDR2 SASEGT. V lost 6 bases and J lost 3, with 11 bases in between. In DNA, the CDR3 is TGTGCCAGCAGCTCCGGGAAAGACTATGGCTACACCTTC. This codes for CASSSGKDYGYTF.

This chain links TRBV18 with TRBJ2-2; D might be TRBD1 (5 bases). The CDR3 length is 14 residues. Trimming stripped 3 bases from V and 4 bases from J, with 9 bases between. Germline V gives CDR1 KGHSH, CDR2 LQKENI. In DNA, the CDR3 is TGTGCCAGCTCACCTAGGCAGGGCACCGGGGAGCTGTTTTTT. It yields the protein CASSPRQGTGELFF.

The sample holds many counts of this clonotype. CDR3 nucleotides: TGTGCCACCAGTGATTGGTCCGGTAATCAGCCCCAGCATTTT. Its translation: CATSDWSGNQPQHF. The chain couples TRBV24-1 to TRBJ1-5, with D uncertain. This CDR3 spans 14 amino acids. From germline, CDR1 is KGHDR and CDR2 SFDVKD. The germline V and J ends were trimmed by 2 bases and 4 bases, with 8 bases remaining between them.

In this sample, this clonotype turned up many times. The chain employs TRBV20-1 and TRBJ2-1; a weak D match, TRBD1 (8 bases). CDR1 and CDR2 (germline): DFQATT, SNEGSKA (reference sequence). V lost 6 bases to trimming and J lost 3 bases, with 15 bases between them. This CDR3 comprises 14 residues. CDR3 DNA sequence: TGCAGTGCCTTCACAGGGGGGGGCTACAATGAGCAGTTCTTC. As protein: CSAFTGGGYNEQFF.

This clonotype has ten or more counts. The chain combines TRBV20-1 with TRBJ1-4; a possible D gene is TRBD1 (6 bases). Deletions cut 3 bases from V and 2 bases from J, with 10 bases between. The CDR3 is made up of 14 amino acids. The germline V gene encodes CDR1 DFQATT and CDR2 SNEGSKA (reference sequence). The CDR3 DNA is TGCAGTGCTAGGTTTAGGGGGACTAATGAAAAACTGTTTTTT. Translating it yields CSARFRGTNEKLFF.

Concerning this clonotype itself: A far larger clone is just one base off, so this is likely a read error. The chain has TRBV6-4 and TRBJ1-5, with D possibly TRBD1 on 6 matching bases. The germline V gene has CDR1 MRHNA and CDR2 SNTAGT. V lost 9 bases, J lost 6 bases, and 24 bases lay in between. The CDR3 is made up of 16 amino acids. The CDR3 DNA reads TGTGCCAGGACACCCCCTTGGGGGGGGGCGGGTCAGCCCCAGCATTTT. Translated: CARTPPWGGAGQPQHF.

This clonotype turned up a few times. Its ends do not fully match the called genes, so a read error is possible. The chain combines TRBV5-4 with TRBJ2-1; 7 bases agree with TRBD2. CDR3 size: 15 residues. Germline CDR1 reads SGHNT; CDR2 reads YYREEE (reference sequence). In DNA, the CDR3 is TGTGCCAGCAGCTTGGCGGGACTAAGCTACAATGGGCAGTTCTTC. It codes for CASSLAGLSYNGQFF.

This clonotype was seen ten or more times. The rearrangement links TRBV20-1 to TRBJ2-7, with TRBD2 as a possible D gene (5 bases). V was cut by 0 bases and J by 3 bases, with 21 bases left in between. The CDR3 runs to 17 residues. Germline V lookup: CDR1 DFQATT, CDR2 SNEGSKA (reference sequence). CDR3 nucleotide sequence: TGCAGTGCTAGAGATGGGATTTCGAGGGTAGGGTACTACGAGCAGTACTTC. This encodes CSARDGISRVGYYEQYF.

J is TRBJ1-5 and V is TRBV20-1, with D tentatively TRBD1 (6 bases). CDR1 is DFQATT and CDR2 is SNEGSKA in the germline V gene (reference sequence). V was cut by 6 bases and J by 6 bases, with 15 bases left in between. CDR3 length: 13 amino acids. This CDR3 reads CSALDSPSQPQHF. Here the CDR3 DNA reads TGCAGTGCGTTGGACAGCCCAAGTCAGCCCCAGCATTTT.

Comment on this clonotype: The likely explanation is a read error, given a far larger clone one base away. The J gene is TRBJ2-7, the V gene TRBV6-4; D is perhaps TRBD2 (5 bases). V was cut by 5 bases and J by 1 base, with 9 bases left in between. Germline CDR1 is MRHNA and CDR2 is SNTAGT. This CDR3 region has 13 residues. This CDR3 reads CASSRGLSYEQYF. DNA of the CDR3: TGTGCCAGCAGTCGTGGACTGTCCTACGAGCAGTACTTC.

This clonotype was seen many times. This rearrangement joins TRBV5-1 to TRBJ2-5; 9 nucleotides agree with TRBD2. Germline loops: CDR1 SGHRS, CDR2 YFSETQ. After removal of 1 base from V and 7 bases from J, the junction contained 14 bases not matched to a gene. The CDR3 sequence is 17 residues long. The CDR3 coding sequence is TGCGCCAGCAGCTTGAACCCAGCGGGGGGAGGTGTTGGGACCCAGTACTTC. It specifies CASSLNPAGGGVGTQYF. The full variable domain, with the rest looked up from reference TRBV5-1 and TRBJ2-5, is KAGVTQTPRYLIKTRGQQVTLSCSPISGHRSVSWYQQTPGQGLQFLFEYFSETQRNKGNFPGRFSGRQFSNSRSEMNVSTLELGDSALYLCASSLNPAGGGVGTQYFGPGTRLLVL.

About this clonotype itself: A far larger clone is just one base off, so this is likely a read error. The chain's CDR3 is CANKESAGPNQPQHF. The CDR3 DNA reads TGTGCCAACAAAGAATCCGCAGGACCCAATCAGCCCCAGCATTTT. V and J are TRBV6-2 or TRBV6-3 and TRBJ1-5; D remains unclear. With 10 bases removed from V and 3 bases from J, the gap between germline ends came to 19 bases. The germline CDR1 and CDR2 sequences are MNHEY and SVGEGT. The CDR3 is 15 residues long.

At least ten counts were recorded for this clonotype. The V gene is TRBV5-1, the J gene TRBJ2-1; 8 positions match TRBD1. CDR3 length: 19 residues. J lost 5 bases, V lost 3 bases, and 19 bases had no gene match. Germline CDR1 is SGHRS and CDR2 is YFSETQ. CDR3 sequence: CASSWGTGFEGPPNNEQFF. In DNA form, the CDR3 reads TGCGCCAGCAGCTGGGGGACAGGATTTGAGGGGCCCCCCAACAATGAGCAGTTCTTC.

Turning to this clonotype: Since no conserved phenylalanine or tryptophan closes the CDR3, a read error is the likely cause. The J gene is TRBJ1-2, the V gene TRBV6-1, with 10 bases aligning to TRBD1. Germline V gene lookup returns CDR1 MNHNS and CDR2 SASEGT. The CDR3 spans 16 residues. V lost 8 bases to trimming and J lost 1 base; unmatched junction nucleotides: 10. The DNA for the CDR3 is TGTGCCAGCGGCCAGACAGGGGGCGCGTTTAACTATGGCTACACCCTC. Its protein product is CASGQTGGAFNYGYTL.

This clonotype was recorded at least ten times. The V call is TRBV19, the J call TRBJ1-6; D is ambiguous. Between the trimmed V and J ends, which lost 3 bases and 2 bases, there was a span of 5 bases. CDR1 is LNHDA, CDR2 SQIVND, per germline (reference sequence). There are 14 residues in the CDR3. The CDR3 coding sequence is TGTGCCAGTAGTATGGGGACCTATAATTCACCCCTCCACTTT. Its protein is CASSMGTYNSPLHF.

This clonotype showed up many times. The chain joins TRBV5-4 to TRBJ2-2, with 7 bases fitting TRBD1. The CDR3 contains 14 residues. From germline, CDR1 is SGHNT and CDR2 YYREEE (reference sequence). V gave up 4 bases and J gave up 4 bases; unmatched junction bases: 4. The DNA for the CDR3 is TGTGCCAGCAGCCGACAGGGCGGCACCGGGGAGCTGTTTTTT. Protein sequence: CASSRQGGTGELFF.

This clonotype was observed at least ten times. The chain couples TRBV4-1 to TRBJ1-2; 7 nucleotides match TRBD1. This CDR3 comprises 16 residues. The V gene end was trimmed by 1 base and the J gene end by 4 bases; junction bases not matched to a gene: 9. Per the germline V gene, CDR1 is MGHRA and CDR2 is YSYEKL. CDR3 region: CASSQGTGQRPYGYTF. The DNA for the CDR3 is TGCGCCAGCAGCCAAGGGACGGGACAGAGACCCTATGGCTACACCTTC.

In its sample, this clonotype was seen a few times. A much more abundant neighbour one base away suggests this may be a read error. The V call is TRBV12-3 or TRBV12-4, the J call TRBJ1-1; D not certain. This CDR3 has 14 amino acids. CDR3 protein: CASSFKQRNAEAFF. For the CDR3, the DNA is TGTGCCAGCAGTTTTAAGCAGAGGAACGCTGAAGCTTTCTTT.

This clonotype has ten or more counts. The V and J genes are TRBV5-1 and TRBJ1-1; possibly TRBD1 for D (5 bases). V dropped 2 bases and J dropped 4 bases, with 12 bases sitting between them. CDR1 and CDR2 from the germline V gene are SGHRS and YFSETQ. This CDR3 comprises 14 residues. The CDR3 nucleotides are TGCGCCAGCAGCTTAGATGGGGCGGGCACTGAAGCTTTCTTT. Amino acids: CASSLDGAGTEAFF.

V is TRBV4-1 and J is TRBJ1-1; D possibly corresponds to TRBD1 (5 bases). This CDR3 has 20 amino acids. The V end was cut by 0 bases, the J end by 1 base, with 24 bases between. CDR1 and CDR2 from the germline V gene are MGHRA and YSYEKL. The CDR3, as DNA: TGCGCCAGCAGCCAAGATCCGCCACCCCCCGGCAGGGCGACGAACACTGAAGCTTTCTTT. The encoded protein is CASSQDPPPPGRATNTEAFF.

This clonotype was recorded many times. The chain couples TRBV7-9 to TRBJ2-2; 9 bases are a match to TRBD1. J lost 3 bases, V lost 5 bases, and 7 bases had no gene match. CDR1 and CDR2 (germline): SEHNR, FQNEAQ (reference sequence). This CDR3 contains 16 residues. Written as DNA, the CDR3 is TGTGCCAGCAGCCCGCAACAGGGGGCGGACACCGGGGAGCTGTTTTTT. Its translation: CASSPQQGADTGELFF.

This clonotype was seen many times. The chain carries TRBV27 and TRBJ1-2; 7 bases fit TRBD1. This CDR3 has 14 residues. Germline V lookup: CDR1 MNHEY, CDR2 SMNVEV (reference sequence). V trimming: 2 bases; J trimming: 5 bases; junction bases outside the gene matches: 5. CDR3 coding DNA: TGTGCCAGCAGTTTAAGGGACAGCTCGTATGGCTACACCTTC. Amino acids: CASSLRDSSYGYTF.

Comment on this clonotype: This may be a read error: a much more frequent sequence differs by one nucleotide. The CDR3 does not close with the conserved phenylalanine or tryptophan, likely indicating a read error. V and J are TRBV20-1 and TRBJ2-5; D not resolved. Deletions cut 1 base from V and 2 bases from J, with 5 bases between. Germline CDR1 is DFQATT and CDR2 is SNEGSKA (reference sequence). This CDR3 contains 12 residues. CDR3 nucleotides: TGCAGTGCTAGAGGATCGCAAGAGACCCAGTACCTC. Translated: CSARGSQETQYL.